Each of the 5 T cell receptor beta chains below was sequenced from the same sample in a study of cytomegalovirus exposure and HLA in healthy donors (dated by TCRdb to 2017 to 2019). Library preparation was by the immunoSEQ multiplex PCR assay. For the multiplex PCR, a mixture combining 60 forward primers for TCR Vbeta segments and 13 reverse primers for TCR Jbeta segments was used. The table was pulled from immuneACCESS by TCRdb, which kept in-frame rearrangements only. Such tables lose some clones; where checked, under half of the loss comes from unresolved V genes, and the rest has no known cause. In this sample the table shows 100,000 or so clones, around 80% of which occur a single time. Approximately 2% of the sample comes from the top ten. The specimen was PBMCs. These receptors all stem from a man between 18 and 29 years old in good health and CMV-seronegative.

V gene TRBV7-6 combines with J gene TRBJ2-5; D is undetermined. The ends were cut back, 2 bases at V and 2 bases at J, with 3 bases in the middle. CDR1 SGHVS and CDR2 FNYEAQ come from the germline V gene. This CDR3 spans 12 amino acids. The CDR3 spells CASSLTQETQYF. DNA of the CDR3: TGTGCCAGCAGCTTAACACAAGAGACCCAGTACTTC.

DNA of the CDR3: TGCAGCGTTGAATTGAGGGAGCCCCAGCATTTT. This encodes CSVELREPQHF. The chain has TRBV29-1 and TRBJ1-5, with D hard to call. Trimming cost V 2 bases and J 8 bases, with 7 bases left between them. The CDR3 is 11 residues long. Germline CDR1 and CDR2: SQVTM and ANQGSEA.

This rearrangement joins TRBV19 to TRBJ2-7, with 8 bases aligning to TRBD2. This CDR3 has 15 amino acids. Trimming cost V 5 bases and J 4 bases; bases outside gene matches: 10. Germline values: CDR1 LNHDA, CDR2 SQIVND (reference sequence). The CDR3 is CASSPREGLGYEQYF. In DNA, the CDR3 is TGTGCCAGTAGTCCCCGGGAGGGGTTGGGTTACGAGCAGTACTTC.

CDR3 nucleotide sequence: TGTGCCAGCAGTAGAGGAAACTCCTACGAGCAGTACTTC. It is translated as CASSRGNSYEQYF. The gene calls are TRBV27 and TRBJ2-7, with D unclear. Trimming pared 5 bases from V and 0 bases from J, leaving 8 bases between. In germline, CDR1 is MNHEY, CDR2 SMNVEV (reference sequence). This CDR3 spans 13 amino acids.

This chain links TRBV19 with TRBJ1-1; no definite D call. CDR1 is LNHDA, CDR2 SQIVND, per germline (reference sequence). Trimming took 1 base from V and 5 from J, leaving 14 bases between them. The CDR3 has 15 amino acids. The CDR3 nucleotides are TGTGCCAGTAGTATAGTCCCGGGGAGAGGGACTGAAGCTTTCTTT. Translated, it gives CASSIVPGRGTEAFF.